This T cell receptor beta chain was identified during a study of CD8 T cells in ankylosing spondylitis (TCRdb year 2017). About the study as a whole: The study set out to find disease-linked TCR variants by profiling T cell receptor beta repertoires in ankylosing spondylitis patients and healthy donors. In total, the full study cohort was made up of 110 or so healthy donors and about two dozen ankylosing spondylitis patients. Peripheral blood was sampled, and synovial fluid was additionally collected from ankylosing spondylitis patients. Results and caveats for the whole study, not just this receptor: Blood from ankylosing spondylitis patients appeared to be characterized by a TCR beta motif composed of 7 to 9 highly homologous amino acid variants. Some motif variants were previously reported in synovial fluid and blood of reactive arthritis patients, suggesting common disease-initiation mechanisms. A CD8+ phenotype was shown by the disease-linked clones, which were found at relatively low frequencies in peripheral blood. The disease-linked clones were reported as significantly enriched in matched synovial fluid samples from ankylosing spondylitis patients.

In this sample, this clonotype turned up many times. No antigen is known for it. No base-level quality is on record; no much larger clone is a single base apart. The CDR3 covers 14 residues, taking in both the cysteine and the phenylalanine. Only the CDR3 region is kept as DNA, spanning 42 bases read in frame from base 1. Trimming removed 2 bases from V and 5 bases from J, leaving 12 bases between the germline ends. The reads were generated on an Illumina HiSeq 2500. Quantitative 5'-RACE with molecular barcodes was the method used to prepare the TCR beta libraries. The published analysis was carried out like this. Disease-linked TCR variants were identified with a new computational method built on a probabilistic model of VDJ rearrangement. Using fastp at Q25 and MiXCR, TCRdb reprocessed the public reads and kept productive beta chains. Duplicate CDR3 protein sequences are folded into a single record with the most common DNA and genes. The V and J calls, along with clone size, are taken from TCRdb and not from the paper's own processing. The sample includes roughly 470,000 distinct CDR3 sequences, with roughly a quarter observed a single time. The ten largest account for about 0.89% of the sample.

The sequenced material came from blood, either unsorted or a sorted T cell fraction (not recorded which). This chain joins TRBV12-3 or TRBV12-4 to TRBJ1-1; TRBD1 is possibly the D segment (6 matching bases). The source of this sequence is a male donor with ankylosing spondylitis. The CDR3 protein is CASSLPGRGTEAFF. The sequenced DNA: TGTGCCAGCAGTTTACCAGGAAGGGGGACTGAAGCTTTCTTT.